These 3 T cell receptor beta chains were sequenced from one sample in a study of blood T cell repertoires in COVID-19. The data were produced by immunoSEQ multiplex PCR, yet TCRdb's version contains in-frame clones alone and is incomplete. The table has over 80,000 clones, roughly nine tenths seen once. The sample consisted of peripheral blood. The receptors were sampled from a human donor with active COVID-19. The donor label of this sample is uncertain.

CDR3 sequence: CATPMGGRDGYTF. CDR3 nucleotide sequence: TGTGCCACCCCAATGGGGGGGCGGGATGGCTACACCTTC. The V and J genes are TRBV21-1 and TRBJ1-2. TRBV21-1 is termed a pseudogene. The CDR3 loop spans 13 amino acids.

The V gene is TRBV6-1, the J gene TRBJ1-2; the D gene is possibly TRBD1 (6 bases). CDR3 length: 15 amino acids. Trimming shortened V by 3 bases and J by 7 bases, and 18 bases separated the two germline ends. The germline CDR1 and CDR2 sequences are MNHNS and SASEGT. CDR3 sequence (DNA): TGTGCCAGCAGTGAGCAGGGGAACTACGGTGGTGGCTACACCTTC. This encodes CASSEQGNYGGGYTF.

The V and J genes are TRBV6-6 and TRBJ1-2, with 7 bases that match TRBD1. The CDR3 totals 13 residues. Germline CDR1 reads MNHNY; CDR2 reads SVGAGI (reference sequence). V lost 7 bases to trimming and J lost 3 bases; unmatched junction nucleotides: 5. As DNA, the CDR3 is TGTGCCAGCAAAAAAACAGGGGACTATGGCTACACCTTC. It specifies CASKKTGDYGYTF.